This T cell receptor (beta chain) was sequenced for a study of glioma-infiltrating T cells after dendritic cell vaccination. Germline assignment: CDR1 LNHDA and CDR2 SQIVND (reference sequence). The CDR3 totals 14 residues. After removal of 4 bases from V and 5 bases from J, the junction contained 7 bases not matched to a gene. The primer mix had 60 V beta and 13 J beta primers. Libraries were prepared by immunoSEQ multiplex PCR; TCRdb keeps only in-frame clonotypes and omits some of them. This sample has some 70,000 clones; 75% to 90% occur once, and the top ten carry approximately 8.5%. This clone was observed a handful of times.

This TCR was recovered from a human donor with glioblastoma. The specimen was blood, collected before dendritic cell vaccination. V usage is TRBV19 and J usage is TRBJ2-7, with 8 positions matching TRBD2. The CDR3, as DNA: TGTGCCAGTAGTACGGGACTAGTAATGCACGAGCAGTACTTC. Amino acid sequence: CASSTGLVMHEQYF.